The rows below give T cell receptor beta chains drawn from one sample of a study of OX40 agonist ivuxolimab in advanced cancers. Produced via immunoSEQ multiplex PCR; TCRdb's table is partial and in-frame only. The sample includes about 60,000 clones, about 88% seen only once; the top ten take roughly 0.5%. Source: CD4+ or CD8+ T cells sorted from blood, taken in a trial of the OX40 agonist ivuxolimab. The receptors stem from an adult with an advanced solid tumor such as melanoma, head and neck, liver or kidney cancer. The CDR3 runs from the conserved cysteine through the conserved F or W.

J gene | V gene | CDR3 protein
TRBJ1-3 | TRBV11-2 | CASTRLGRASGNTIYF
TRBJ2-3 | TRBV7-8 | CASSLARGGLSTDTQYF
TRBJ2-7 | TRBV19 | CASRAGSTYEQYF
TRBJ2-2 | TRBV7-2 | CASSLGLAGVGGELFF
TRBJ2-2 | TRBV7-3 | CASSSGANTGELFF
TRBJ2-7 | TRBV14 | CASSHGYEQYF
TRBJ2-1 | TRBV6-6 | CAESGGDNEQFF
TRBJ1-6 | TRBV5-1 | CASSLGQGSPLHF
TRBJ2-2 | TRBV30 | CAWSVAQPTGELFF
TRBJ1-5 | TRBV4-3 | CASSQDLAQPQHF
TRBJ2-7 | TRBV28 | CASSPRQEREQYF
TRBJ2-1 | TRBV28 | CASSLGRLISYNEQFF
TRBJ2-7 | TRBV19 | CASKITGQSSYEQYF
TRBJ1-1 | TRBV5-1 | CASSLGTGQGTEAFF
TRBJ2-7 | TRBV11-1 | CASSPRVGEQYF
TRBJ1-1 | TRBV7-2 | CASSFSDTEAFF
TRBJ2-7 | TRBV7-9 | CASSLERQGEQYF
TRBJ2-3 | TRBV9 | CASSVETTFTDTQYF
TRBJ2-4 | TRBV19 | CASSVGGVAKNIQYF
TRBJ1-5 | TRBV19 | CASKLGGQAKYSNQPQHF
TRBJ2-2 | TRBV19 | CASSRLAGELFF
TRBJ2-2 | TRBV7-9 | CASSSPGIGELFF
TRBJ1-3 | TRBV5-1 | CASSQVTGSGNTIYF
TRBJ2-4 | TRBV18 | CASSSVQGNIQYF
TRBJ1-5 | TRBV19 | CASTPGVGQPQHF
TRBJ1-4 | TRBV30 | CAWKRQAHNEKLFF
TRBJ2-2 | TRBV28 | CAARSLAGGYTGELFF
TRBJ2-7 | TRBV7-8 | CASSLGPMREQYF
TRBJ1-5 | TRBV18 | CASSSQDISDQPQHF
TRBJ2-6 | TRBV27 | CASSLSGWGGSGANVLTF
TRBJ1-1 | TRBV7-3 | CASSLSGHTEAFF
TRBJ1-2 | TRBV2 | CASSVQGAKGYTF
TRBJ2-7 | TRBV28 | CASSTSGGAYEQYF
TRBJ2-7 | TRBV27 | CASARKWDSKNYEQYF
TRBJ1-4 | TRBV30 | CASPQGAANEKLFF
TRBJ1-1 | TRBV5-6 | CASSLAWRGPEAFF
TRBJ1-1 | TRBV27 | CASSFYRSTEAFF
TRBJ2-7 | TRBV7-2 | CASMVGAGYEQYF
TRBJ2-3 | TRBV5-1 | CASSLGLLPLAGDTDTQYF
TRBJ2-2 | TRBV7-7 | CASARDRGPTGELFF